Following are 20 T cell receptor beta chains from one sample sequenced in a study of blood T cell repertoires in COVID-19. TCRdb's copy holds only in-frame clones and misses some; the assay was immunoSEQ multiplex PCR. The sample has some 64,000 clones; 72% are singletons. What was sequenced was peripheral blood. These receptors were taken from a woman in her sixties or seventies with COVID-19, enrolled during active disease.

CDR3 nucleotide sequence: TGCGCCAGCAGCCAAGAGGAGGGGGCGCTGGGCTACACCTTC. Protein: CASSQEEGALGYTF. The chain is built from TRBV4-1 and TRBJ1-2; TRBD1 matches at 7 bases. The germline V gene has CDR1 MGHRA and CDR2 YSYEKL. This CDR3 contains 14 residues. V lost 0 bases to trimming and J lost 8 bases; unmatched junction nucleotides: 6.

The rearrangement links TRBV3-1 (or the pseudogene TRBV3-2) to TRBJ1-2; TRBD1 agrees at 9 bases. Germline CDR1 and CDR2: LGHDT and YNNKEL (reference sequence). There are 14 residues in the CDR3. V gave up 1 base and J gave up 6 bases; unmatched junction bases: 3. CDR3 sequence reads: CASSQADRGDGYTF. The CDR3 region has the DNA TGTGCCAGCAGCCAAGCGGACAGGGGTGATGGCTACACCTTC.

V gene TRBV6-2 or TRBV6-3 combines with J gene TRBJ2-5; D possibly corresponds to TRBD2 (7 bases). The CDR3 runs to 14 residues. Trimming removed 6 bases at V and 4 bases at J, with 15 bases between. Germline V gene lookup returns CDR1 MNHEY and CDR2 SVGEGT. CDR3 loop: CASSRVGGGETQYF. DNA of the CDR3: TGTGCCAGCAGCAGGGTGGGAGGGGGAGAGACCCAGTACTTC.

CDR3 sequence (DNA): TGTGCCCGTCGGACTAGCGGGAACTTTAACGGCACAGATACGCAGTATTTT. Translation: CARRTSGNFNGTDTQYF. V is TRBV5-6 and J is TRBJ2-3; 12 bases agree with TRBD2. The germline gives CDR1 SGHDT, CDR2 YYEEEE. The CDR3 is 17 residues long. Unmatched junction bases numbered 13, after V lost 10 bases and J lost 1 base.

This chain uses TRBV5-1 with TRBJ2-7; D gene uncertain. The CDR3 totals 12 residues. In germline, CDR1 is SGHRS, CDR2 YFSETQ. The ends were cut back, 5 bases at V and 3 bases at J, with 9 bases in the middle. This CDR3 reads CASSSENYEQYF. The CDR3 nucleotides read TGCGCCAGCAGTTCAGAAAACTACGAGCAGTACTTC. Complete variable domain (other parts from reference TRBV5-1 and TRBJ2-7): KAGVTQTPRYLIKTRGQQVTLSCSPISGHRSVSWYQQTPGQGLQFLFEYFSETQRNKGNFPGRFSGRQFSNSRSEMNVSTLELGDSALYLCASSSENYEQYFGPGTRLTVT.

V usage is TRBV10-3 and J usage is TRBJ1-2; TRBD1 agrees at 9 bases. Germline loops: CDR1 ENHRY, CDR2 SYGVKD. The trim removed 2 bases at V and 6 bases at J, leaving 7 bases unmatched. The CDR3 is made up of 15 amino acids. CDR3 region: CAISEPTGGKHGYTF. The CDR3 DNA reads TGTGCCATCAGTGAGCCCACAGGGGGCAAACATGGCTACACCTTC.

This clone has a handful of counts. The rearrangement joins TRBV7-9 to TRBJ1-2; tentatively, D is TRBD1 (6 bases). Germline CDR1 reads SEHNR; CDR2 reads FQNEAQ (reference sequence). V gave up 5 bases and J gave up 5 bases, with 12 bases separating them. There are 13 residues in the CDR3. The CDR3 coding sequence is TGTGCCAGCAGCAAGGGGGTCGATTATGGCTACACCTTC. Translating gives CASSKGVDYGYTF.

The chain links TRBV28 to TRBJ1-1; D not resolved. CDR3 length equals 14 residues. V lost 4 bases to trimming and J lost 0 bases, with 9 bases between them. Germline lookup yields CDR1 MDHEN and CDR2 SYDVKM. The CDR3 sequence: CASSSPGMNTEAFF. CDR3 nucleotide sequence: TGTGCCAGCAGTTCCCCGGGGATGAACACTGAAGCTTTCTTT.

The DNA for the CDR3 is TGCAGCGTTCTAGCGTTCTCTGGAAACACCATATATTTT. This sequence encodes CSVLAFSGNTIYF. The J gene is TRBJ1-3, the V gene TRBV29-1, with D hard to call. Trimming removed 5 bases from V and 0 bases from J, with 8 bases in between. Germline assignment: CDR1 SQVTM and CDR2 ANQGSEA. The CDR3 totals 13 residues.

There are a few counts of this clone. The V and J genes are TRBV7-3 and TRBJ2-3; the match to TRBD2 covers 9 bases. Germline CDR1 SGHTA, CDR2 FQGTGA. The CDR3 has 14 residues. V dropped 5 bases and J dropped 2; count of bases not matched to a gene: 2. The CDR3 DNA follows: TGTGCCAGCAGCCAGCGGGGGGACACAGATACGCAGTATTTT. This gives the protein CASSQRGDTDTQYF.

The chain has TRBV15 and TRBJ1-1, with D possibly TRBD1 on 6 matching bases. Germline V gene lookup returns CDR1 LNHNV and CDR2 YYDKDF (reference sequence). CDR3 size: 16 residues. Trimming took 2 bases from V and 4 from J, leaving 17 bases between them. CDR3 sequence reads: CATSRPGGAGGTEAFF. In DNA, the CDR3 is TGTGCCACCAGCAGACCCGGGGGCGCGGGGGGCACTGAAGCTTTCTTT.

The chain couples TRBV19 to TRBJ2-3; TRBD2 matches 8 bases. CDR1 is LNHDA, CDR2 SQIVND, per germline (reference sequence). Losses at the gene ends were 10 bases for V and 0 bases for J; bases not matched to a gene: 15. The CDR3 covers 17 residues. The CDR3 is CATRKAGGYTSTDTQYF. The CDR3, as DNA: TGTGCCACCCGTAAGGCGGGAGGTTATACTAGCACAGATACGCAGTATTTT. The full variable domain, completed using reference TRBV19 and TRBJ2-3, is DGGITQSPKYLFRKEGQNVTLSCEQNLNHDAMYWYRQDPGQGLRLIYYSQIVNDFQKGDIAEGYSVSREKKESFPLTVTSAQKNPTAFYLCATRKAGGYTSTDTQYFGPGTRLTVL.

The V and J genes are TRBV7-2 and TRBJ1-1; TRBD1 matches at 7 bases. Germline trimming cut 5 bases from V and 2 bases from J; bases unmatched to any gene: 2. The CDR3 sequence is 13 residues long. The germline CDR1 and CDR2 sequences are SGHTA and FQGNSA. CDR3 sequence (DNA): TGTGCCAGCAGCAGGGACAGAAACACTGAAGCTTTCTTT. Amino acid sequence: CASSRDRNTEAFF.

This sequence joins TRBV6-5 and TRBJ1-1, with D possibly matching TRBD1 (6 bases). Per the germline V gene, CDR1 is MNHEY and CDR2 is SVGAGI. This CDR3 comprises 15 residues. Trimming left V 0 bases short and J 6 bases short, with 14 bases between. CDR3 in amino acids: CASSYSSGGRSEAFF. The CDR3 region has the DNA TGTGCCAGCAGTTACTCGAGCGGGGGGCGGTCTGAAGCTTTCTTT.

Concerning this clone itself: Other DNA sequences in this specimen translate into the identical CDR3. The chain joins TRBV19 to TRBJ1-1; D uncertain. The V and J ends lost 2 bases and 0 bases respectively, with 4 bases between them. This CDR3 comprises 13 residues. The germline V gene encodes CDR1 LNHDA and CDR2 SQIVND (reference sequence). CDR3 region: CASSISVNTEAFF. Here the CDR3 DNA reads TGTGCCAGTAGTATAAGCGTGAACACTGAAGCTTTCTTT.

The chain couples TRBV18 to TRBJ2-3, with TRBD2 matching 7 bases. This CDR3 is built from 15 residues. J was trimmed by 1 base and V by 5 bases; bases with no gene match: 6. Germline assignment: CDR1 KGHSH and CDR2 LQKENI. The CDR3 loop is CASSSLLAGTDTQYF. The CDR3 DNA sequence: TGTGCCAGCTCATCTCTGCTAGCGGGCACAGATACGCAGTATTTT.

CDR3 loop: CANPHRVGYTF. The DNA of the CDR3 is TGTGCCAACCCCCACCGGGTTGGCTACACCTTC. The chain carries TRBV24-1 and TRBJ1-2; no firm D call. Trimming pared 11 bases from V and 7 bases from J, leaving 13 bases between. Germline assignment: CDR1 KGHDR and CDR2 SFDVKD. The CDR3 runs 11 residues.

V is TRBV12-5 and J is TRBJ2-1, with TRBD2 matching over 7 bases. The CDR3 consists of 18 residues. Germline CDR1 is LGHNT and CDR2 is FRNRAP. V was pared by 3 bases and J by 0 bases, with 11 bases of the junction left unmatched. The CDR3 here is CASGFRSSGGGSYNEQFF. The CDR3 DNA is TGTGCTAGTGGTTTCAGATCTAGCGGTGGTGGCTCCTACAATGAGCAGTTCTTC.

The chain links TRBV6-6 to TRBJ1-1, with D possibly being TRBD1 (6 bases). V gave up 6 bases and J gave up 2 bases, with 13 bases separating them. Germline CDR1 and CDR2: MNHNY and SVGAGI (reference sequence). The CDR3 has 14 residues. CDR3 coding DNA: TGTGCCAGCAGCCCCCGGGGGGCCAACACTGAAGCTTTCTTT. Translated, it gives CASSPRGANTEAFF.

In this sample, this clone turned up a few times. The chain links TRBV15 to TRBJ1-5; 9 bases align to TRBD1. Germline CDR1 and CDR2: LNHNV and YYDKDF (reference sequence). CDR3 length equals 15 residues. V was clipped by 3 bases and J by 5 bases; unmatched bases: 5. CDR3 region: CATSSPRTGDQPQHF. The CDR3, as DNA: TGTGCCACCAGCAGCCCCCGGACAGGGGATCAGCCCCAGCATTTT.